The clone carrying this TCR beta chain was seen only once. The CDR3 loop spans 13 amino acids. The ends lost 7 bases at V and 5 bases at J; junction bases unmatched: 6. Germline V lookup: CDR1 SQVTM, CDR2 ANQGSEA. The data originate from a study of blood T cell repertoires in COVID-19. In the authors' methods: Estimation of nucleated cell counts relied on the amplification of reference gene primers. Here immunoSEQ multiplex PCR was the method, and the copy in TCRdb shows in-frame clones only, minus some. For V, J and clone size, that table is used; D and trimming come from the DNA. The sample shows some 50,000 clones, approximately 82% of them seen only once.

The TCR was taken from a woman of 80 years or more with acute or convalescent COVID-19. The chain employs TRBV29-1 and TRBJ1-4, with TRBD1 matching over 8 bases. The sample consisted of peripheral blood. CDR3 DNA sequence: TGCAGCGCGGGGACAGGCACAAATGAAAAACTGTTTTTT. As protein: CSAGTGTNEKLFF.